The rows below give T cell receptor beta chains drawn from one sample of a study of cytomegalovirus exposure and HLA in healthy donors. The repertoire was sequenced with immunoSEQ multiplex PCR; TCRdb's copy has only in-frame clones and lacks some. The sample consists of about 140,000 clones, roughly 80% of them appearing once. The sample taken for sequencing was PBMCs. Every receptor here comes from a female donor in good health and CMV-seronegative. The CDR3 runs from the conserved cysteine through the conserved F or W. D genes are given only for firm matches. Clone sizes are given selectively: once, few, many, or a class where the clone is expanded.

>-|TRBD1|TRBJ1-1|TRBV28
CASSPRDRGLNTEAFF
TGTGCCAGCAGTCCACGGGACAGGGGACTGAACACTGAAGCTTTCTTT
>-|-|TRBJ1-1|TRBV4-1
CASSQDRGLNTEAFF
TGCGCCAGCAGCCAAGATAGAGGGCTTAACACTGAAGCTTTCTTT
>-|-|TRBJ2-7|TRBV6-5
CASSYYGGRGYEQYF
TGTGCCAGCAGTTACTATGGCGGCCGCGGATACGAGCAGTACTTC
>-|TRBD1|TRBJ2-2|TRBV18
CASSVGQSNTGELFF
TGTGCCAGCTCGGTGGGACAGTCGAACACCGGGGAGCTGTTTTTT
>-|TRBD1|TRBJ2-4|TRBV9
CASSFRGPGIQYF
TGTGCCAGCAGTTTCAGGGGGCCGGGCATTCAGTACTTC
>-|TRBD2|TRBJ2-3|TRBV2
CASRPSGARTDTQYF
TGTGCCAGCAGACCCAGCGGGGCTCGCACAGATACGCAGTATTTT
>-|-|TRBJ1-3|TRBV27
CASSLTNSGNTIYF
TGTGCCAGCAGTTTGACAAACTCTGGAAACACCATATATTTT
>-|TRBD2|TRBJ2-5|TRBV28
CASSRTSGGETQYF
TGTGCCAGCAGTCGAACTAGCGGGGGAGAGACCCAGTACTTC
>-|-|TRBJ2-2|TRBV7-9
CASSSKGRQVPNTGELFF
TGTGCCAGCAGCTCGAAAGGGCGACAGGTGCCGAACACCGGGGAGCTGTTTTTT
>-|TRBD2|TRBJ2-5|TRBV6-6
CASSFRRGGETQYF
TGTGCCAGCAGTTTCCGGCGGGGGGGCGAGACCCAGTACTTC
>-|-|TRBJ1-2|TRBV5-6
CASSTMTENYGYTF
TGTGCCAGCAGCACGATGACAGAAAACTATGGCTACACCTTC
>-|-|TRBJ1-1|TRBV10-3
CAISPGQTVMNTEAFF
TGTGCCATTAGTCCCGGACAAACCGTCATGAACACTGAAGCTTTCTTT
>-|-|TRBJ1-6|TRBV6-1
CASSVPGINSPLHF
TGTGCCAGCAGTGTTCCCGGGATAAATTCACCCCTCCACTTT
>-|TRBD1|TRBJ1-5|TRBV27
CASSRGQYSNQPQHF
TGTGCCAGCAGTAGGGGACAGTATAGCAATCAGCCCCAGCATTTT
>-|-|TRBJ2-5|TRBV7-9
CASSVPRDF
TGTGCCAGCAGCGTCCCTCGAGACTTC
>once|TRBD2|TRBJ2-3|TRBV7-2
CASSLEGNSGRALEGTQYF
TGTGCCAGCAGCTTAGAAGGGAATAGCGGGAGGGCCCTTGAAGGTACGCAGTATTTT
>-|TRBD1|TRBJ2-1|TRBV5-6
CASKPPGQYNEQFF
TGTGCCAGCAAGCCCCCGGGACAGTACAATGAGCAGTTCTTC
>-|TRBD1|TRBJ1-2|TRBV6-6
CASSNPTGINYGYTF
TGTGCCAGCAGTAACCCGACAGGGATTAACTATGGCTACACCTTC
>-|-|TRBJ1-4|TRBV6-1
CASGPRAEKLFF
TGTGCCAGCGGGCCGAGGGCAGAAAAACTGTTTTTT
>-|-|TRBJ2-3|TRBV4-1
CASSQEGRDPDTQYF
TGCGCCAGCAGCCAAGAAGGGCGGGACCCAGATACGCAGTATTTT
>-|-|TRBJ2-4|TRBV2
CASKSGLPQDIQYF
TGTGCCAGCAAGTCGGGACTCCCCCAGGACATTCAGTACTTC